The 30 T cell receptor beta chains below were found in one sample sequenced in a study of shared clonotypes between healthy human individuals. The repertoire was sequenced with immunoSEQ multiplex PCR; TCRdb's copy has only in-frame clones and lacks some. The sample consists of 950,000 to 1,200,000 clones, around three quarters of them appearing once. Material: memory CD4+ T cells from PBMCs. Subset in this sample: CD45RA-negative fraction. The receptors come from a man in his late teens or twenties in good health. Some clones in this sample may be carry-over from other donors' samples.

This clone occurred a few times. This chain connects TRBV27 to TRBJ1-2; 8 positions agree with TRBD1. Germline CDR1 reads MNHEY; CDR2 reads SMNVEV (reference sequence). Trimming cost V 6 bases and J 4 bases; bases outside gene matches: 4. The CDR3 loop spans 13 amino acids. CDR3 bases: TGTGCCAGCAGGGACACAGGGGGCTATGGCTACACCTTC. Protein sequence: CASRDTGGYGYTF.

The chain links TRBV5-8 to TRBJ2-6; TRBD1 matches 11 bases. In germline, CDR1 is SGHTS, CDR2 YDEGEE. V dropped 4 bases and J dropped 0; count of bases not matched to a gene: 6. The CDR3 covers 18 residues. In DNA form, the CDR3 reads TGTGCCAGCAGCCGTACCGGGACAGGGGGCTCTGGGGCCAACGTCCTGACTTTC. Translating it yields CASSRTGTGGSGANVLTF.

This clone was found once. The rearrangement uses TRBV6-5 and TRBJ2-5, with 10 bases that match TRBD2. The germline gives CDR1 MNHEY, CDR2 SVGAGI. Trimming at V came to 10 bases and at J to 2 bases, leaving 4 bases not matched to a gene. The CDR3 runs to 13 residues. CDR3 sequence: CATGTSVQETQYF. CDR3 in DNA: TGTGCCACTGGGACTAGCGTACAAGAGACCCAGTACTTC.

The CDR3 protein is CASSLIGWQTASYEQYF. The CDR3 DNA sequence: TGTGCCAGCAGTTTAATTGGTTGGCAGACCGCCTCCTACGAGCAGTACTTC. The V gene is TRBV27, the J gene TRBJ2-7; D not resolved. From germline, CDR1 is MNHEY and CDR2 SMNVEV (reference sequence). The CDR3 spans 17 residues. The ends were cut back, 2 bases at V and 0 bases at J, with 17 bases in the middle.

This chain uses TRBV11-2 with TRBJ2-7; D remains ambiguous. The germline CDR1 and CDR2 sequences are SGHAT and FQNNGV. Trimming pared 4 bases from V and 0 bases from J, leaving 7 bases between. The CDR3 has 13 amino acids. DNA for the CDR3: TGTGCCAGCAGCTCCGACGGCTCCTACGAGCAGTACTTC. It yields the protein CASSSDGSYEQYF.

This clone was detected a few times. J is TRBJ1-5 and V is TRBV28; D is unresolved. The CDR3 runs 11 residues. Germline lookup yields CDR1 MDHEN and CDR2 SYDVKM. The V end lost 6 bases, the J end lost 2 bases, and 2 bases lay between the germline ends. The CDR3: CASSGNQPQHF. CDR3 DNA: TGTGCCAGCAGCGGCAATCAGCCCCAGCATTTT.

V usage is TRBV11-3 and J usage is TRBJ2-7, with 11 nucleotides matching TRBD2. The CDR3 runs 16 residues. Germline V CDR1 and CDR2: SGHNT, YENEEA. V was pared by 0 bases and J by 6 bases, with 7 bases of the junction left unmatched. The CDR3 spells CASSLEYLAGGSEQYF. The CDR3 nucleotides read TGTGCCAGCAGCTTAGAATATCTAGCGGGAGGTTCCGAGCAGTACTTC.

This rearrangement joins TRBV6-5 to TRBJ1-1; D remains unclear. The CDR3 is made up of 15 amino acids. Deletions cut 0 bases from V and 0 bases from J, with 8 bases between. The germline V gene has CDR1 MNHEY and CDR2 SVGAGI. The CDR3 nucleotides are TGTGCCAGCAGTTACTCGGAGGTCATGAACACTGAAGCTTTCTTT. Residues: CASSYSEVMNTEAFF.

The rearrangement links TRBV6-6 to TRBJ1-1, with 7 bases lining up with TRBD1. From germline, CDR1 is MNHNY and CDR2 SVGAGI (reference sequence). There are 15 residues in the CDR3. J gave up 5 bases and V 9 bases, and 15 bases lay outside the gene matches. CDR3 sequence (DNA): TGTGCCAGTTTACCAGACGCAGGGGGAGGAACTGAAGCTTTCTTT. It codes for CASLPDAGGGTEAFF.

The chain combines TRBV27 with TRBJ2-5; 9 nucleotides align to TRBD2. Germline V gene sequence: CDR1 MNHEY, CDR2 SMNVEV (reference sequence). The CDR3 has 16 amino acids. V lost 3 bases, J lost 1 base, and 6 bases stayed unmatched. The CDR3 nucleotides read TGTGCCAGCAGTTTTAATAGCGGGAGTTCCCAAGAGACCCAGTACTTC. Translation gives CASSFNSGSSQETQYF.

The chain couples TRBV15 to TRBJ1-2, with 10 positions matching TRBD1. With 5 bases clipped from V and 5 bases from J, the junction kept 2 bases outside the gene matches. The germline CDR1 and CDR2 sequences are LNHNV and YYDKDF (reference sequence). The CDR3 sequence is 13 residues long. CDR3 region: CATSQGQGYGYTF. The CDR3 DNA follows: TGTGCCACCAGCCAGGGACAGGGGTATGGCTACACCTTC.

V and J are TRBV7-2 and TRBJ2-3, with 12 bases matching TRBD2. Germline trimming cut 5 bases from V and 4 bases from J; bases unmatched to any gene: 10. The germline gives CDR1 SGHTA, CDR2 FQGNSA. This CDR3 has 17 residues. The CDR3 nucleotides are TGTGCCAGCAGCACCCAAGCTAGCGGGAGGGTCGCAGATACGCAGTATTTT. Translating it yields CASSTQASGRVADTQYF.

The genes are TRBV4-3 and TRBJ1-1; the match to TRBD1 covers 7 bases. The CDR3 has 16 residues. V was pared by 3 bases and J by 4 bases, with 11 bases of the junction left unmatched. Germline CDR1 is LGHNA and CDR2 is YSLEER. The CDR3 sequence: CASSHGRDSWSTEAFF. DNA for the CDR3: TGCGCCAGCAGCCACGGCCGGGACAGTTGGAGCACTGAAGCTTTCTTT.

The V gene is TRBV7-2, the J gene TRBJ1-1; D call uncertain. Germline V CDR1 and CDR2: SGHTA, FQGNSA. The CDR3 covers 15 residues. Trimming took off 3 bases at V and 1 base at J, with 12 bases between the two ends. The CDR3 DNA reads TGTGCCAGCAGCTTTTACGGGTATAAGAACACTGAAGCTTTCTTT. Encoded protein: CASSFYGYKNTEAFF.

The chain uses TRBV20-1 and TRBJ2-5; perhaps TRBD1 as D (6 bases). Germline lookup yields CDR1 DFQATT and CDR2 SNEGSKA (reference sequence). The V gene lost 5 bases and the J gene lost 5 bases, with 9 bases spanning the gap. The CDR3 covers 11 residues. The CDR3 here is CSAYRVETQYF. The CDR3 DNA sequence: TGCAGTGCTTACAGGGTTGAGACCCAGTACTTC.

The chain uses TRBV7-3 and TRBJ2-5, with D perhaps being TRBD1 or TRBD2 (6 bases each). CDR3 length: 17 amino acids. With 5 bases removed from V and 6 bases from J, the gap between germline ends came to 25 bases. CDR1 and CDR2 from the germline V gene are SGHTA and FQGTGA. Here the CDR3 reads CASSTGRGGTTGQTQYF. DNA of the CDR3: TGTGCCAGCAGCACCGGCAGAGGAGGGACAACCGGACAGACCCAGTACTTC.

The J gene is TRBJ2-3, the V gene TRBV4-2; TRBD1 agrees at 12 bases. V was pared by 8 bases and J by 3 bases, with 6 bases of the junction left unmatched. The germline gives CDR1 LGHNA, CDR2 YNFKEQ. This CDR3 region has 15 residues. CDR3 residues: CASGDRGLSTDTQYF. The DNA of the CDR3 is TGTGCCAGCGGGGACAGGGGGCTAAGTACAGATACGCAGTATTTT.

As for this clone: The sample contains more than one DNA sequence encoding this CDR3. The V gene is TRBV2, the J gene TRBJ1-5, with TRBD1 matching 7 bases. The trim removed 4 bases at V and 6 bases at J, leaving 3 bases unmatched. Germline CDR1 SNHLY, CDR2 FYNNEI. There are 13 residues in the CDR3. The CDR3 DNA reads TGTGCCAGCAGTGTGGAGGGGGCTCAGCCCCAGCATTTT. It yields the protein CASSVEGAQPQHF.

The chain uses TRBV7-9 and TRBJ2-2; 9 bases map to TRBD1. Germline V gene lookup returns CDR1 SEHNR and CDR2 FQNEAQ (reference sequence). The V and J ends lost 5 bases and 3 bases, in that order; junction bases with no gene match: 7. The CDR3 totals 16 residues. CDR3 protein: CASSPPRTGDTGELFF. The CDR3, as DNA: TGTGCCAGCAGCCCTCCTCGGACAGGGGACACCGGGGAGCTGTTTTTT.

DNA of the CDR3: TGTGCCAGCTCACCACCCCCCCCGAGCACCATATATTTT. Protein: CASSPPPPSTIYF. The genes are TRBV18 and TRBJ1-3; D is undetermined. The germline V and J ends were trimmed by 0 bases and 9 bases, with 9 bases remaining between them. Germline loops: CDR1 KGHSH, CDR2 LQKENI. The CDR3 is 13 residues long.

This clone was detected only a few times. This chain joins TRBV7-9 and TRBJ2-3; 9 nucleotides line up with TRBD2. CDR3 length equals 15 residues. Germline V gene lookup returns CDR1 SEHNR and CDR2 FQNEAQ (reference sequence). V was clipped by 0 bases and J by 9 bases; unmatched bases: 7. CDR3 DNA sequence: TGTGCCAGCAGCTTAGCGGCTGCGGGAGGGGAGACGCAGTATTTT. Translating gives CASSLAAAGGETQYF.

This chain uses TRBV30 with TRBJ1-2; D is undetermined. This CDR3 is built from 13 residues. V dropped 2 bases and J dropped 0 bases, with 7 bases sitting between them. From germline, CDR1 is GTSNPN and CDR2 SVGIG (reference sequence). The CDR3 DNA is TGTGCCTGGAGTTCGGGGTCTAACTATGGCTACACCTTC. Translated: CAWSSGSNYGYTF.

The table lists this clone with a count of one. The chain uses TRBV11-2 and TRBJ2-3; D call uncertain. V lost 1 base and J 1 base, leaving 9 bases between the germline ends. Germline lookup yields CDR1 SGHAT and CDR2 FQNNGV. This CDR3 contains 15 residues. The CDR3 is CASSLGNRGTDTQYF. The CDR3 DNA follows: TGTGCCAGCAGCTTAGGAAACCGAGGCACAGATACGCAGTATTTT.

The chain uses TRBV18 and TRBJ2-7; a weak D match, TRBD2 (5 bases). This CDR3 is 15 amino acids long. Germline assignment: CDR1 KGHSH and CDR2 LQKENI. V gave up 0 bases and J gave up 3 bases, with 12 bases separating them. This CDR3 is CASSPPEARGYEQYF. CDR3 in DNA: TGTGCCAGCTCACCACCTGAGGCACGGGGCTACGAGCAGTACTTC.

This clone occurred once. The CDR3 reads CASSFLGTGELFF. CDR3 bases: TGTGCCAGCAGTTTTCTAGGCACCGGGGAGCTGTTTTTT. The chain uses TRBV27 and TRBJ2-2; D is unclear. The ends were cut back, 3 bases at V and 4 bases at J, with 6 bases in the middle. Germline CDR1 MNHEY, CDR2 SMNVEV (reference sequence). The CDR3 contains 13 residues.

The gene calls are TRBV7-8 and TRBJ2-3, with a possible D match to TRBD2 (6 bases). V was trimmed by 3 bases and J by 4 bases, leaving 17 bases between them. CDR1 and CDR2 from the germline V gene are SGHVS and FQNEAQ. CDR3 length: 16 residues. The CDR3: CASSLRGNLLADTQYF. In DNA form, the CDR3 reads TGTGCCAGCAGCTTGCGCGGGAACCTACTAGCAGATACGCAGTATTTT.

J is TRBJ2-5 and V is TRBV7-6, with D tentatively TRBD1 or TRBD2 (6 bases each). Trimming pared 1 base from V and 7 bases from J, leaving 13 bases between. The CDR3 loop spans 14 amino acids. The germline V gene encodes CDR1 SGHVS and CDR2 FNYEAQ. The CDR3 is CASSLGGARGTQYF. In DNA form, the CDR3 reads TGTGCCAGCAGCTTAGGGGGGGCGCGGGGGACCCAGTACTTC.

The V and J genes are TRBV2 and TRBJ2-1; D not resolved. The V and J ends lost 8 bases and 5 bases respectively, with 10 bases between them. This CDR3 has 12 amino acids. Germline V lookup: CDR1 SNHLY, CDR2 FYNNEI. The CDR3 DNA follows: TGTGCCAGCGGCCGGATCGACAATGAGCAGTTCTTC. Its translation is CASGRIDNEQFF.

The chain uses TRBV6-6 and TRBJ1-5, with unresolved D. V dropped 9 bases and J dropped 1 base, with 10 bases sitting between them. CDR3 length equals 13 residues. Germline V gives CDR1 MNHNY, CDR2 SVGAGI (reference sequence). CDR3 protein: CASSSPSNQPQHF. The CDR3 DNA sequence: TGTGCCAGTTCCTCTCCGAGCAATCAGCCCCAGCATTTT.

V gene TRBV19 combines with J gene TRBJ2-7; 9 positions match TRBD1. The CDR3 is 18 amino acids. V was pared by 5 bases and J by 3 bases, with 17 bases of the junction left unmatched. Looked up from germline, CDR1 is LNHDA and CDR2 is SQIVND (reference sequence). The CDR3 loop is CASSSRTPGQGSLYEQYF. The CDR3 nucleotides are TGTGCCAGTAGTTCAAGAACACCGGGACAGGGCTCTCTCTACGAGCAGTACTTC.